The 32 T cell receptor beta chains below all came from one sample that was sequenced in a study of beta chain features in type 1 diabetes. For these TCRs, the target antigens are not known. Study-wide points: When Type 1 diabetes patients were examined, their TCRB CDR3s proved moderately but significantly shorter in all four CD4+ subsets.

Since all of the isolated RNA was reverse transcribed, expressed TCRB transcripts were what got sequenced. Using immunoSEQ multiplex PCR, the repertoire was profiled, and TCRdb retains in-frame clones only, with some absent. The data contain 240,000 or so clones, about 14% of them singletons. The sequenced sample consisted of naive CD4+ T cells from blood. All receptors come from a man aged 30 to 45 with type 1 diabetes.

The chain joins TRBV5-4 to TRBJ2-1; TRBD1 is a possible D gene (6 bases). Germline values: CDR1 SGHNT, CDR2 YYREEE (reference sequence). Trimming cost V 4 bases and J 8 bases, with 10 bases left between them. The CDR3 is 12 amino acids. The CDR3 sequence is CASSQGGDEQFF. CDR3 sequence (DNA): TGTGCCAGCAGCCAAGGGGGAGATGAGCAGTTCTTC. Supplemented by reference TRBV5-4 and TRBJ2-1, the full variable domain reads ETGVTQSPTHLIKTRGQQVTLRCSSQSGHNTVSWYQQALGQGPQFIFQYYREEENGRGNFPPRFSGLQFPNYSSELNVNALELDDSALYLCASSQGGDEQFFGPGTRLTVL.

A few counts support this clone. The chain joins TRBV6-5 to TRBJ1-2; D is possibly TRBD1 (5 bases). This CDR3 comprises 14 residues. V was cut by 2 bases and J by 6 bases, with 13 bases left in between. Per germline, CDR1 MNHEY and CDR2 SVGAGI. CDR3 in DNA: TGTGCCAGCAGTTACATGCGGGGCCGGGATGGCTACACCTTC. Translation gives CASSYMRGRDGYTF.

V and J are TRBV27 and TRBJ2-7, with a weak D call TRBD1 (5 bases). CDR3 length: 13 amino acids. Germline values: CDR1 MNHEY, CDR2 SMNVEV (reference sequence). Trimming shortened V by 10 bases and J by 3 bases, and 16 bases separated the two germline ends. CDR3 in DNA: TGTGCCAAGACAGCTCCTCCCTTCTACGAGCAGTACTTC. It encodes CAKTAPPFYEQYF.

The CDR3 DNA sequence: TGTGCCAGCAGTTCGGGACAGAACACCGGGGAGCTGTTTTTT. Its translation is CASSSGQNTGELFF. This chain joins TRBV6-5 and TRBJ2-2, with D perhaps matching TRBD1 (6 bases). V dropped 4 bases and J dropped 1 base, with 7 bases sitting between them. The CDR3 length is 14 residues. CDR1 MNHEY and CDR2 SVGAGI come from the germline V gene.

This clone was seen a handful of times. The chain carries TRBV18 and TRBJ2-7, with TRBD1 as a possible D gene (6 bases). V gave up 2 bases and J gave up 6 bases, with 14 bases separating them. Germline V gene sequence: CDR1 KGHSH, CDR2 LQKENI. This CDR3 region has 14 residues. For the CDR3, the DNA is TGTGCCAGCTCACCAAGGAGACAGGAAATCGAGCAGTACTTC. It codes for CASSPRRQEIEQYF. The full variable domain, its missing parts supplied by reference TRBV18 and TRBJ2-7, is NAGVMQNPRHLVRRRGQEARLRCSPMKGHSHVYWYRQLPEEGLKFMVYLQKENIIDESGMPKERFSAEFPKEGPSILRIQQVVRGDSAAYFCASSPRRQEIEQYFGPGTRLTVT.

The rearrangement links TRBV7-9 to TRBJ1-3, with D possibly TRBD1 on 6 matching bases. The CDR3 consists of 15 residues. With 5 bases removed from V and 3 bases from J, the gap between germline ends came to 14 bases. Germline-derived CDR1 and CDR2 are SEHNR and FQNEAQ (reference sequence). The CDR3 DNA reads TGTGCCAGCAGCGGCCCCACAGGGAGTGGAAACACCATATATTTT. Protein: CASSGPTGSGNTIYF.

This clone has just a few counts. The V call is TRBV7-9, the J call TRBJ1-5, with 7 bases identical to TRBD1. Germline CDR1 SEHNR, CDR2 FQNEAQ (reference sequence). The CDR3 extends over 14 amino acids. The J segment lost 3 bases and the V segment lost 5 bases, leaving 4 bases of the junction unmatched. CDR3 bases: TGTGCCAGCAGCCGGGACAGCTTCAATCAGCCCCAGCATTTT. It translates to CASSRDSFNQPQHF.

This sequence joins TRBV11-2 and TRBJ2-3, with D tentatively TRBD2 (5 bases). Germline values: CDR1 SGHAT, CDR2 FQNNGV. The CDR3 spans 16 residues. V gave up 0 bases and J gave up 0 bases, with 10 bases separating them. CDR3 sequence: CASSLDGGPSTDTQYF. The CDR3 DNA is TGTGCCAGCAGCTTAGATGGCGGGCCCAGCACAGATACGCAGTATTTT.

With respect to this clone: The sample carries other DNA sequences with the same CDR3. The chain couples TRBV7-9 to TRBJ2-2; 9 bases align to TRBD1. Per germline, CDR1 SEHNR and CDR2 FQNEAQ (reference sequence). With 4 bases clipped from V and 1 base from J, the junction kept 4 bases outside the gene matches. The CDR3 is 16 amino acids. CDR3 DNA sequence: TGTGCCAGCAGCTCCAGGACAGGGGTGAACACCGGGGAGCTGTTTTTT. Translating it yields CASSSRTGVNTGELFF. The full variable domain, with the rest looked up from reference TRBV7-9 and TRBJ2-2, is DTGVSQNPRHKITKRGQNVTFRCDPISEHNRLYWYRQTLGQGPEFLTYFQNEAQLEKSRLLSDRFSAERPKGSFSTLEIQRTEQGDSAMYLCASSSRTGVNTGELFFGEGSRLTVL.

This clone was seen only a few times. This sequence joins TRBV11-3 and TRBJ2-2, with D perhaps matching TRBD2 (6 bases). The V gene's germline CDR1 is SGHNT and CDR2 YENEEA. This CDR3 spans 14 amino acids. The ends were cut back, 0 bases at V and 6 bases at J, with 8 bases in the middle. The CDR3 loop reads CASSLDPGAGELFF. In nucleotides, the CDR3 is TGTGCCAGCAGCTTAGATCCGGGGGCCGGGGAGCTGTTTTTT.

The rearrangement links TRBV6-5 to TRBJ2-2; D not resolved. The V end lost 5 bases, the J end lost 5 bases, and 3 bases lay between the germline ends. Germline values: CDR1 MNHEY, CDR2 SVGAGI. The CDR3 has 11 amino acids. CDR3 coding DNA: TGTGCCAGCAGTCGTACCGGGGAGCTGTTTTTT. Its translation: CASSRTGELFF.

This clone was found a few times. The chain recombines TRBV7-2 with TRBJ1-4; 9 bases line up with TRBD1. Germline V gene data show CDR1 as SGHTA and CDR2 as FQGNSA. The CDR3 spans 18 residues. The trim removed 4 bases at V and 8 bases at J, leaving 17 bases unmatched. The CDR3 loop is CASSWGSDRGKRDEKLFF. DNA of the CDR3: TGTGCCAGCAGCTGGGGAAGTGACAGGGGGAAGCGAGACGAAAAACTGTTTTTT.

The CDR3 reads CASSSTGTGKGYTF. The CDR3 DNA follows: TGCGCCAGCAGCTCGACCGGGACAGGGAAAGGCTACACCTTC. V and J are TRBV5-1 and TRBJ1-2; 9 bases align to TRBD1. CDR3 length: 14 residues. The V segment lost 3 bases and the J segment 8 bases; nucleotides outside the gene matches: 8. From germline, CDR1 is SGHRS and CDR2 YFSETQ.

The chain combines TRBV19 with TRBJ2-7; 7 bases are a match to TRBD1. Germline loops: CDR1 LNHDA, CDR2 SQIVND (reference sequence). The CDR3 consists of 14 residues. V lost 6 bases to trimming and J lost 1 base; unmatched junction nucleotides: 6. In DNA form, the CDR3 reads TGTGCCAGTAGCGACAGGGCCGGATCCTACGAGCAGTACTTC. The encoded protein is CASSDRAGSYEQYF.

This clone was seen a few times. Other DNA sequences in this specimen translate into the identical CDR3. The V and J genes are TRBV4-1 and TRBJ1-2, with 10 bases lining up with TRBD1. The CDR3 sequence is 13 residues long. The V gene end was trimmed by 3 bases and the J gene end by 6 bases; junction bases not matched to a gene: 1. CDR1 and CDR2 (germline): MGHRA, YSYEKL. Here the CDR3 reads CASSQGTGDGYTF. CDR3 DNA: TGCGCCAGCAGCCAGGGGACAGGGGATGGCTACACCTTC.

The sample holds a few counts of this clone. This chain joins TRBV6-5 and TRBJ2-2; 7 bases line up with TRBD2. Per the germline V gene, CDR1 is MNHEY and CDR2 is SVGAGI. The CDR3 consists of 15 residues. Losses at the gene ends were 0 bases for V and 5 bases for J; bases not matched to a gene: 3. CDR3 nucleotides: TGTGCCAGCAGTTACTCGGGACTAACAACCGGGGAGCTGTTTTTT. This translates into CASSYSGLTTGELFF.

The CDR3 DNA follows: TGTGCCAGCAGCCCCCGGGCGGGATACGAGCAGTACTTC. It is translated as CASSPRAGYEQYF. The chain recombines TRBV11-2 with TRBJ2-7, with D perhaps matching TRBD2 (6 bases). Germline CDR1 reads SGHAT; CDR2 reads FQNNGV. Between the trimmed V and J ends, which lost 5 bases and 4 bases, there was a span of 12 bases. This CDR3 spans 13 amino acids.

This clone showed up just a few times. The gene calls are TRBV4-1 and TRBJ2-5; 9 bases fit TRBD2. The V gene's germline CDR1 is MGHRA and CDR2 YSYEKL. V dropped 0 bases and J dropped 8; count of bases not matched to a gene: 13. The CDR3 is 17 residues long. The CDR3 loop is CASSQDMVASGAETQYF. In nucleotides, the CDR3 is TGCGCCAGCAGCCAAGATATGGTGGCTAGCGGGGCCGAAACCCAGTACTTC.

The gene calls are TRBV19 and TRBJ2-1; 9 positions match TRBD1. The CDR3 spans 14 residues. Germline assignment: CDR1 LNHDA and CDR2 SQIVND (reference sequence). The V and J ends lost 7 bases and 7 bases, in that order; junction bases with no gene match: 8. The CDR3 nucleotides are TGTGCCAGTACCCGGACAGGGGAGAGGAATGAGCAGTTCTTC. Translated, it gives CASTRTGERNEQFF.

CDR3 region: CASSLSGGDTQYF. The CDR3 nucleotides are TGTGCCAGCAGCTTGAGCGGGGGAGATACGCAGTATTTT. This chain links TRBV5-6 with TRBJ2-3; 8 positions match TRBD2. This CDR3 has 13 amino acids. Germline V gene sequence: CDR1 SGHDT, CDR2 YYEEEE. The V gene end was trimmed by 1 base and the J gene end by 5 bases; junction bases not matched to a gene: 0.

About this clone: Other DNA sequences in this specimen translate into the identical CDR3. The chain carries TRBV5-1 and TRBJ1-1; maybe TRBD1 (5 bases). The V gene lost 2 bases and the J gene lost 1 base, with 9 bases spanning the gap. This CDR3 is built from 14 residues. CDR1 is SGHRS and CDR2 is YFSETQ in the germline V gene. The CDR3 region has the DNA TGCGCCAGCAGCTTCGGGACTGCGAACACTGAAGCTTTCTTT. Its translation: CASSFGTANTEAFF.

This clone has more than one count but fewer than ten. The J gene is TRBJ1-1, the V gene TRBV30; TRBD1 is a possible D gene (6 bases). This CDR3 is built from 13 residues. Between the trimmed V and J ends, which lost 3 bases and 1 base, there was a span of 9 bases. Germline loops: CDR1 GTSNPN, CDR2 SVGIG (reference sequence). CDR3 sequence reads: CAWRRTENTEAFF. CDR3 in DNA: TGTGCCTGGAGACGGACAGAGAACACTGAAGCTTTCTTT.

This clone has only a few counts. This chain joins TRBV4-1 and TRBJ2-4; 10 positions agree with TRBD1. The germline CDR1 and CDR2 sequences are MGHRA and YSYEKL. With 4 bases clipped from V and 8 bases from J, the junction kept 8 bases outside the gene matches. This CDR3 has 15 residues. CDR3 residues: CASSLVGTGADIQYF. CDR3 DNA sequence: TGCGCCAGCAGCCTTGTCGGGACAGGGGCGGACATTCAGTACTTC.

Here the CDR3 DNA reads TGTGCCAGCAGTGAATGGTCCGCGGGAGAGCAGTTCTTC. Translating gives CASSEWSAGEQFF. The chain is built from TRBV6-1 and TRBJ2-1, with D maybe TRBD2 (6 bases). V was cut by 2 bases and J by 10 bases, with 12 bases left in between. Per the germline V gene, CDR1 is MNHNS and CDR2 is SASEGT. CDR3 length equals 13 residues.

This clone was seen only a few times. V gene TRBV6-1 combines with J gene TRBJ2-3, with D tentatively TRBD2 (7 bases). CDR3 size: 15 residues. Germline loops: CDR1 MNHNS, CDR2 SASEGT. Trimming shortened V by 6 bases and J by 0 bases, and 13 bases separated the two germline ends. CDR3 residues: CASRVEGGSTDTQYF. DNA for the CDR3: TGTGCCAGCAGGGTGGAGGGGGGGAGCACAGATACGCAGTATTTT.

A few counts support this clone. The chain carries TRBV6-6 and TRBJ2-7; 10 bases align to TRBD1. Germline V gives CDR1 MNHNY, CDR2 SVGAGI (reference sequence). CDR3 length: 16 amino acids. Unmatched junction bases numbered 10, after V lost 6 bases and J lost 2 bases. In nucleotides, the CDR3 is TGTGCCAGCAGCCACACCTGGGACAGGGGTACCTACGAGCAGTACTTC. Amino acid sequence: CASSHTWDRGTYEQYF.

The rearrangement joins TRBV7-9 to TRBJ1-1; D remains unclear. Trimming took 4 bases from V and 5 from J, leaving 11 bases between them. Germline CDR1 reads SEHNR; CDR2 reads FQNEAQ (reference sequence). The CDR3 sequence is 13 residues long. DNA for the CDR3: TGTGCCAGCAGCTCCCTCGAGGGAACTGAAGCTTTCTTT. This translates into CASSSLEGTEAFF.

The chain couples TRBV11-3 to TRBJ2-5, with D perhaps matching TRBD1 (6 bases). The CDR3 is 13 residues long. Per the germline V gene, CDR1 is SGHNT and CDR2 is YENEEA. V was shortened by 5 bases and J by 4 bases, with 11 bases between the two germline ends. The CDR3 is CASSPGQLETQYF. CDR3 DNA sequence: TGTGCCAGCAGCCCCGGACAGCTAGAGACCCAGTACTTC.

This clone was detected only a few times. The rearrangement uses TRBV11-2 and TRBJ1-4; 9 bases line up with TRBD1. The trim removed 5 bases at V and 14 bases at J, leaving 9 bases unmatched. CDR1 is SGHAT and CDR2 is FQNNGV in the germline V gene. This CDR3 is 13 amino acids long. The CDR3 DNA reads as TGTGCCAGCAGCCCGGACAGGGGCCTTAGTCTGTTTTTT. Translated: CASSPDRGLSLFF.

This clone was counted only a few times. The chain carries TRBV19 and TRBJ1-1; a possible D gene is TRBD1 (6 bases). CDR1 is LNHDA and CDR2 is SQIVND in the germline V gene (reference sequence). There are 14 residues in the CDR3. Trimming pared 6 bases from V and 2 bases from J, leaving 13 bases between. CDR3 nucleotides: TGTGCCAGTAGCTCCGACAGGCGTAACACTGAAGCTTTCTTT. Translation: CASSSDRRNTEAFF.

The chain has TRBV5-1 and TRBJ1-1, with 7 bases lining up with TRBD1. Germline lookup yields CDR1 SGHRS and CDR2 YFSETQ. V shed 5 bases and J 4 bases; nucleotides not matched to a gene: 8. The CDR3 consists of 14 residues. The CDR3 nucleotides are TGCGCCAGCAGTCGGGACAGCTTTTTCACTGAAGCTTTCTTT. Protein: CASSRDSFFTEAFF. Full variable domain (missing parts from reference TRBV5-1 and TRBJ1-1): KAGVTQTPRYLIKTRGQQVTLSCSPISGHRSVSWYQQTPGQGLQFLFEYFSETQRNKGNFPGRFSGRQFSNSRSEMNVSTLELGDSALYLCASSRDSFFTEAFFGQGTRLTVV.

In this sample, this clone turned up a few times. This sequence joins TRBV10-3 and TRBJ1-2, with TRBD1 matching over 7 bases. CDR1 ENHRY and CDR2 SYGVKD come from the germline V gene. The CDR3 spans 13 residues. V trimming: 4 bases; J trimming: 4 bases; junction bases outside the gene matches: 3. CDR3 region: CAISAGQLYGYTF. For the CDR3, the DNA is TGTGCCATCAGTGCGGGACAGCTCTATGGCTACACCTTC.